The following is a T cell receptor (beta chain) sequence with its context. This sample is drawn from a study of blood T cell repertoires in COVID-19. Turning to the study itself: Both acute and convalescent COVID-19 samples were obtained from the United States, Italy and Spain.

Germline values: CDR1 SGHRS, CDR2 YFSETQ. Trimming removed 0 bases at V and 5 bases at J, with 14 bases between. This CDR3 comprises 15 residues. Per the authors' pipeline: Estimates of nucleated cell counts were drawn from the amplification of reference gene primers. The method was immunoSEQ multiplex PCR; TCRdb's version includes in-frame clones alone and lacks a portion of them. D and trimming were read from the DNA, whereas the V and J calls and clone size are those reported in that table. The profile shows a few hundred thousand clones, around 82% of them singletons. This chain links TRBV5-1 with TRBJ2-5; TRBD2 is a possible D gene (6 bases). Input material: peripheral blood. The TCR originated in a woman in her forties or fifties with acute or convalescent COVID-19. The CDR3 sequence: CASSLAVGGVETQYF. The CDR3 bases are TGCGCCAGCAGCTTGGCCGTGGGGGGTGTGGAGACCCAGTACTTC.